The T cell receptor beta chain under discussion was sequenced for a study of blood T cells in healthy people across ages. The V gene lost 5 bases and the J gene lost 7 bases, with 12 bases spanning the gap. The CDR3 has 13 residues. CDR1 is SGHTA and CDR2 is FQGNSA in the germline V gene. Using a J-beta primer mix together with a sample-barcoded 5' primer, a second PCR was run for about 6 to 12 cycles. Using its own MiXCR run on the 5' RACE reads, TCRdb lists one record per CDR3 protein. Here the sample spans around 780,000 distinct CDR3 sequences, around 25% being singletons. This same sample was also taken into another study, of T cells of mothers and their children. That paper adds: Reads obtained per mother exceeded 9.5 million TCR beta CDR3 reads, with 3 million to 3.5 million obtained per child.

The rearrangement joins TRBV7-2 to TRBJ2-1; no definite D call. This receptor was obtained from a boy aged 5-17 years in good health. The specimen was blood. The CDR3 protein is CASSLMAQNEQFF. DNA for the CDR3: TGTGCCAGCAGCCTGATGGCCCAAAATGAGCAGTTCTTC.